One and the same sample provided the 24 T cell receptor beta chains below, sequenced in a study of cytomegalovirus exposure and HLA in healthy donors. The PCR had 60 Vbeta and 13 Jbeta primers. Produced via immunoSEQ multiplex PCR; TCRdb's table is partial and in-frame only. This table holds around 130,000 clones, 75% found once. Material for sequencing was PBMCs. All receptors derive from a woman between 35 and 50 years old in good health and CMV-seropositive.

CDR3 amino acids: CASSRGGGSFPDTQYF. The CDR3 DNA reads TGTGCCAGCAGCCGTGGGGGCGGGAGTTTCCCAGATACGCAGTATTTT. The V call is TRBV7-8, the J call TRBJ2-3; possible D gene TRBD2, 7 bases. V shed 5 bases and J shed 4 bases, with 19 bases lying between them. The CDR3 extends over 16 amino acids. The germline V gene encodes CDR1 SGHVS and CDR2 FQNEAQ.

This chain joins TRBV30 and TRBJ2-7, with D maybe TRBD1 (5 bases). This CDR3 comprises 16 residues. V was clipped by 6 bases and J by 3 bases, with 24 bases between them. The germline V gene has CDR1 GTSNPN and CDR2 SVGIG (reference sequence). This CDR3 is CACSTEAGSHGYEQYF. The DNA of the CDR3 is TGTGCCTGCTCGACCGAGGCAGGGTCTCACGGCTACGAGCAGTACTTC.

The genes are TRBV7-2 and TRBJ1-1, with D perhaps matching TRBD1 (5 bases). The CDR3 runs to 14 residues. Germline V gene lookup returns CDR1 SGHTA and CDR2 FQGNSA. V was pared by 5 bases and J by 7 bases, with 17 bases between. The CDR3 DNA reads TGTGCCAGCAGCGCCAGGGAGGGAAAAAATGAAGCTTTCTTT. Amino acid sequence: CASSAREGKNEAFF.

The chain recombines TRBV4-1 with TRBJ1-1; 7 bases fit TRBD1. This CDR3 has 15 residues. The trim removed 4 bases at V and 11 bases at J, leaving 16 bases unmatched. CDR1 MGHRA and CDR2 YSYEKL come from the germline V gene. Here the CDR3 reads CASSPDIPGRGEAFF. In DNA, the CDR3 is TGCGCCAGCAGCCCAGATATCCCGGGCAGGGGGGAGGCTTTCTTT.

J is TRBJ2-1 and V is TRBV7-9, with D perhaps TRBD1 (6 bases). CDR3 length: 13 amino acids. Germline-derived CDR1 and CDR2 are SEHNR and FQNEAQ (reference sequence). V was shortened by 2 bases and J by 9 bases, with 11 bases between the two germline ends. In DNA form, the CDR3 reads TGTGCCAGCAGCTTACCGCCAGGGGTTGAGCAGTTCTTC. Translating it yields CASSLPPGVEQFF.

This clone was recorded only once. The J gene is TRBJ2-5, the V gene TRBV5-1, with 12 bases that match TRBD1. This CDR3 comprises 16 residues. Germline CDR1 SGHRS, CDR2 YFSETQ. The ends lost 0 bases at V and 1 base at J; junction bases unmatched: 1. DNA for the CDR3: TGCGCCAGCAGCTTGGGGGGACAGGGGGCCCAAGAGACCCAGTACTTC. Translated: CASSLGGQGAQETQYF.

The genes are TRBV19 and TRBJ2-2, with 10 bases lining up with TRBD2. V lost 6 bases and J lost 8; bases outside the gene matches: 6. CDR1 and CDR2 from the germline V gene are LNHDA and SQIVND (reference sequence). The CDR3 length is 14 residues. The CDR3 DNA is TGTGCCAGTAGGGAGCGGGAGGGCTTGGGGGAGCTGTTTTTT. It translates to CASREREGLGELFF.

V usage is TRBV2 and J usage is TRBJ1-2; D is unclear. Deletions cut 1 base from V and 2 bases from J, with 5 bases between. The CDR3 has 13 residues. The germline V gene has CDR1 SNHLY and CDR2 FYNNEI. This CDR3 is CASSEDMNYGYTF. Written as DNA, the CDR3 is TGTGCCAGCAGTGAAGACATGAACTATGGCTACACCTTC.

The chain links TRBV18 to TRBJ1-5, with 7 bases matching TRBD1. The CDR3 sequence is 15 residues long. Germline CDR1 reads KGHSH; CDR2 reads LQKENI. V shed 2 bases, J shed 0 bases, and the junction held 1 base outside the gene matches. CDR3 residues: CASSPEGASNQPQHF. The DNA of the CDR3 is TGTGCCAGCTCACCAGAGGGGGCTAGCAATCAGCCCCAGCATTTT. Full variable domain (remainder filled in from reference TRBV18 and TRBJ1-5): NAGVMQNPRHLVRRRGQEARLRCSPMKGHSHVYWYRQLPEEGLKFMVYLQKENIIDESGMPKERFSAEFPKEGPSILRIQQVVRGDSAAYFCASSPEGASNQPQHFGDGTRLSIL.

This clone showed up just a few times. V gene TRBV2 combines with J gene TRBJ2-1, with D possibly matching TRBD2 (5 bases). V was trimmed by 8 bases and J by 9 bases, leaving 20 bases between them. CDR1 is SNHLY and CDR2 is FYNNEI in the germline V gene. The CDR3 consists of 14 residues. CDR3 amino acids: CASLEGRSEREQFF. Written as DNA, the CDR3 is TGTGCCAGCCTCGAGGGAAGGTCTGAGCGTGAGCAGTTCTTC.

The gene calls are TRBV5-4 and TRBJ2-1, with D possibly being TRBD2 (5 bases). The CDR3 sequence is 12 residues long. V shed 5 bases and J shed 9 bases, with 12 bases lying between them. In germline, CDR1 is SGHNT, CDR2 YYREEE (reference sequence). The CDR3 here is CASSRGISEQFF. The CDR3 DNA follows: TGTGCCAGCAGTCGAGGGATATCTGAGCAGTTCTTC. Drawing the rest from reference TRBV5-4 and TRBJ2-1, the complete variable domain is ETGVTQSPTHLIKTRGQQVTLRCSSQSGHNTVSWYQQALGQGPQFIFQYYREEENGRGNFPPRFSGLQFPNYSSELNVNALELDDSALYLCASSRGISEQFFGPGTRLTVL.

V usage is TRBV6-5 and J usage is TRBJ1-1; D remains ambiguous. Germline CDR1 MNHEY, CDR2 SVGAGI. This CDR3 contains 13 residues. The V gene lost 0 bases and the J gene lost 7 bases, with 9 bases spanning the gap. The CDR3 DNA is TGTGCCAGCAGTTACTCCCAGGCCCTTGAAGCTTTCTTT. Translated: CASSYSQALEAFF.

This sequence joins TRBV5-1 and TRBJ2-7, with D maybe TRBD1 (6 bases). CDR3 length equals 13 residues. Germline CDR1 reads SGHRS; CDR2 reads YFSETQ. Between the trimmed V and J ends, which lost 1 base and 1 base, there was a span of 6 bases. CDR3: CASSLTGSYEQYF. As DNA, the CDR3 is TGCGCCAGCAGCTTGACAGGGTCCTACGAGCAGTACTTC.

The chain combines TRBV12-5 with TRBJ1-1; D remains ambiguous. CDR1 LGHNT and CDR2 FRNRAP come from the germline V gene. The CDR3 extends over 16 amino acids. Trimming left V 0 bases short and J 0 bases short, with 11 bases between. The chain's CDR3 is CASGLVGGKLNTEAFF. In DNA form, the CDR3 reads TGTGCTAGTGGTTTGGTAGGAGGGAAATTGAACACTGAAGCTTTCTTT. The full variable domain, in which reference TRBV12-5 and TRBJ1-1 provide the parts outside the CDR3, is DARVTQTPRHKVTEMGQEVTMRCQPILGHNTVFWYRQTMMQGLELLAYFRNRAPLDDSGMPKDRFSAEMPDATLATLKIQPSEPRDSAVYFCASGLVGGKLNTEAFFGQGTRLTVV.

This chain uses TRBV2 with TRBJ2-3; 11 bases are shared with TRBD2. V shed 3 bases, J shed 7 bases, and the junction held 6 bases outside the gene matches. Germline loops: CDR1 SNHLY, CDR2 FYNNEI. The CDR3 has 15 amino acids. The CDR3 is CASSDSGGAVHTQYF. CDR3 coding DNA: TGTGCCAGCAGTGATAGCGGGGGGGCCGTCCATACGCAGTATTTT.

The chain recombines TRBV5-1 with TRBJ2-7, with TRBD1 matching 9 bases. Germline CDR1 is SGHRS and CDR2 is YFSETQ. V trimming: 0 bases; J trimming: 3 bases; junction bases outside the gene matches: 7. This CDR3 spans 16 amino acids. CDR3 in amino acids: CASSLAEDRGLYEQYF. The DNA for the CDR3 is TGCGCCAGCAGCTTGGCCGAGGACAGGGGTCTCTACGAGCAGTACTTC.

The chain uses TRBV14 and TRBJ2-5, with TRBD1 identical over 8 bases. The junction had 15 bases not matched to a gene; V was cut back by 2 bases and J by 1 base. Germline V gives CDR1 SGHDN, CDR2 FVKESK. The CDR3 sequence is 19 residues long. The CDR3 sequence: CASSQSRQGALWGQETQYF. The CDR3 nucleotides are TGTGCCAGCAGCCAATCTCGGCAGGGGGCCCTGTGGGGCCAAGAGACCCAGTACTTC.

Remarks on this clone: One junction end does not reproduce the germline sequence, and a read error may be involved. The chain combines TRBV7-9 with TRBJ1-2; no firm D call. Germline loops: CDR1 SEHNR, CDR2 FQNEAQ (reference sequence). The CDR3 sequence is 12 residues long. In DNA, the CDR3 is TGTTCCAGCACCTCCGGTCTAGATGGCTACACCTTC. Amino acids: CSSTSGLDGYTF.

CDR3 DNA: TGTGCCAGCAGCAAAAGAATGGGGAGCCCGAACACTGAAGCTTTCTTT. As protein: CASSKRMGSPNTEAFF. The chain carries TRBV11-2 and TRBJ1-1; D call uncertain. Trimming left V 5 bases short and J 1 base short, with 17 bases between. CDR3 size: 16 residues. Germline loops: CDR1 SGHAT, CDR2 FQNNGV.

The chain joins TRBV13 to TRBJ2-3; 13 bases are a match to TRBD2. The CDR3 contains 18 residues. J was trimmed by 1 base and V by 5 bases; bases with no gene match: 9. Per germline, CDR1 PRHDT and CDR2 FYEKMQ (reference sequence). CDR3 region: CASSPRTSGSYRTDTQYF. The CDR3 region has the DNA TGTGCCAGCAGCCCCCGGACTAGCGGGAGTTACCGCACAGATACGCAGTATTTT.

The gene calls are TRBV7-2 and TRBJ2-1, with 12 positions matching TRBD2. The V and J ends lost 4 bases and 10 bases, in that order; junction bases with no gene match: 11. This CDR3 has 16 amino acids. The germline CDR1 and CDR2 sequences are SGHTA and FQGNSA. The CDR3 region is CASSSRGTSGLGEQFF. In DNA form, the CDR3 reads TGTGCCAGCAGCTCCCGAGGGACTAGCGGGCTAGGAGAGCAGTTCTTC.

The chain has TRBV5-4 and TRBJ2-1; D is perhaps TRBD2 (6 bases). Germline assignment: CDR1 SGHNT and CDR2 YYREEE (reference sequence). V dropped 4 bases and J dropped 0 bases, with 11 bases sitting between them. The CDR3 is made up of 15 amino acids. The DNA of the CDR3 is TGTGCCAGCAGCCAGACTAGTACCTCCTACAATGAGCAGTTCTTC. Translated: CASSQTSTSYNEQFF.

The chain couples TRBV9 to TRBJ2-3; weak D call: TRBD1 (6 bases). CDR1 is SGDLS and CDR2 is YYNGEE in the germline V gene. The V end lost 4 bases, the J end lost 2 bases, and 17 bases lay between the germline ends. This CDR3 has 16 amino acids. CDR3 coding DNA: TGTGCCAGCAGCCTCACTTTAGGGGGTTACACAGATACGCAGTATTTT. Amino acid sequence: CASSLTLGGYTDTQYF.

This rearrangement joins TRBV28 to TRBJ2-1; 11 bases map to TRBD2. CDR3 length: 15 amino acids. Trimming at V came to 8 bases and at J to 9 bases, leaving 12 bases not matched to a gene. The germline CDR1 and CDR2 sequences are MDHEN and SYDVKM. The CDR3 DNA sequence: TGTGCCAGCCTTGGATCACTAGCGGGAGTAACTGAGCAGTTCTTC. This translates into CASLGSLAGVTEQFF. The whole variable domain, remainder taken from reference TRBV28 and TRBJ2-1, is DVKVTQSSRYLVKRTGEKVFLECVQDMDHENMFWYRQDPGLGLRLIYFSYDVKMKEKGDIPEGYSVSREKKERFSLILESASTNQTSMYLCASLGSLAGVTEQFFGPGTRLTVL.